This passage covers 22 T cell receptor beta chains from one sample sequenced in a study of monozygotic twins with inflammatory bowel disease. TCRdb reprocessed the 5' RACE reads, keeping one entry per CDR3 protein, no DNA. The sample holds more than 120,000 distinct CDR3 sequences. Sequencing was carried out using blood. These receptor sequences come from a human donor with ulcerative colitis or Crohn's disease, or a healthy co-twin of an affected twin (not recorded which).

This CDR3 is CSARTLYEQYF. This chain uses TRBV20-1 with TRBJ2-7. The CDR3 covers 11 residues. Germline values: CDR1 DFQATT, CDR2 SNEGSKA (reference sequence).

V usage is TRBV12-3 or TRBV12-4 and J usage is TRBJ2-7. The CDR3 totals 15 residues. The CDR3 here is CASSLVRTASYEQYF.

This chain connects TRBV5-4 to TRBJ2-5; TCRdb designates TRBD1, a call that cannot be tested without DNA. Germline CDR1 reads SGHNT; CDR2 reads YYREEE (reference sequence). There are 14 residues in the CDR3. The CDR3 loop reads CASNTGGYGETQYF.

The chain recombines TRBV5-8 with TRBJ2-2. Germline V gene data show CDR1 as SGHTS and CDR2 as YDEGEE. The CDR3 consists of 13 residues. The CDR3 reads CASSLVGTGELFF.

This rearrangement joins TRBV4-2 to TRBJ1-2; TCRdb gives TRBD1 as the D gene, but with no DNA this cannot be confirmed. The CDR3 extends over 15 amino acids. CDR1 is LGHNA, CDR2 YNFKEQ, per germline. The CDR3 reads CASSQEQDPVGGYTF.

V is TRBV7-2 and J is TRBJ2-7; without DNA, the TCRdb call of TRBD1 cannot be checked. The germline V gene encodes CDR1 SGHTA and CDR2 FQGNSA. There are 16 residues in the CDR3. CDR3 sequence: CASSLDSGTGGVEQYF.

The V gene is TRBV6-2 or TRBV6-3, the J gene TRBJ1-1. The CDR3 covers 16 residues. CDR1 and CDR2 from the germline V gene are MNHEY and SVGEGT. The CDR3 here is CASVPVGSSMNTEAFF.

The chain is built from TRBV18 and TRBJ1-5; TCRdb's D call, TRBD1, is unchecked because there is no DNA. Germline values: CDR1 KGHSH, CDR2 LQKENI. The CDR3 runs 15 residues. CDR3 residues: CASSPTRDRDQPQHF.

This chain joins TRBV5-1 and TRBJ2-7; the D call from TCRdb, TRBD1, cannot be confirmed without DNA. The CDR3 covers 17 residues. The germline V gene encodes CDR1 SGHRS and CDR2 YFSETQ. This CDR3 is CASSLAGSAGASYEQYF.

The chain joins TRBV3-1 to TRBJ2-5; the TCRdb call, TRBD1, lacks DNA for checking. The germline gives CDR1 LGHDT, CDR2 YNNKEL (reference sequence). This CDR3 comprises 14 residues. The CDR3 region is CASSPSGIQETQYF.

This chain uses TRBV28 with TRBJ2-1; the TRBD2 assignment by TCRdb is unverifiable without DNA. This CDR3 has 16 amino acids. Looked up from germline, CDR1 is MDHEN and CDR2 is SYDVKM. The CDR3 spells CASSKTSGGLPNEQFF.

The V and J genes are TRBV7-8 and TRBJ1-4. The germline V gene encodes CDR1 SGHVS and CDR2 FQNEAQ. The CDR3 runs to 18 residues. The CDR3 here is CASSLAVLQTITNEKLFF. The variable domain in full, completed from reference TRBV7-8 and TRBJ1-4, reads GAGVSQSPRYKVAKRGQDVALRCDPISGHVSLFWYQQALGQGPEFLTYFQNEAQLDKSGLPSDRFFAERPEGSVSTLKIQRTQQEDSAVYLCASSLAVLQTITNEKLFFGSGTQLSVL.

This chain links TRBV29-1 with TRBJ2-3. The CDR3 runs to 12 residues. CDR1 is SQVTM and CDR2 is ANQGSEA in the germline V gene. The CDR3 spells CSVLPVTDTQYF.

The chain carries TRBV30 and TRBJ2-7. Germline values: CDR1 GTSNPN, CDR2 SVGIG (reference sequence). The CDR3 consists of 13 residues. CDR3 protein: CAWRRRPRYEQYF.

The chain recombines TRBV29-1 with TRBJ2-2; TCRdb outputs TRBD2, but without DNA this stays unchecked. Looked up from germline, CDR1 is SQVTM and CDR2 is ANQGSEA. CDR3 size: 13 residues. CDR3 sequence: CSVGGGGTGELFF.

The chain links TRBV5-5 to TRBJ1-4; TCRdb returns TRBD1, unconfirmable since there is no DNA. There are 16 residues in the CDR3. Germline V gene sequence: CDR1 SGHKS, CDR2 YYEKEE (reference sequence). CDR3 amino acids: CASSSRQATTNEKLLF.

The J gene is TRBJ2-5, the V gene TRBV12-3 or TRBV12-4; TCRdb indicates TRBD1, and absent DNA this call remains unverified. The CDR3 consists of 15 residues. This chain's CDR3 is CASSRAREVQETQYF.

The chain carries TRBV5-5 and TRBJ2-7; TCRdb's assignment of TRBD2 cannot be checked, as there is no DNA. CDR1 is SGHKS and CDR2 is YYEKEE in the germline V gene (reference sequence). CDR3 length: 14 residues. CDR3 protein: CASSLKRGGYEQYF.

V gene TRBV5-4 combines with J gene TRBJ2-2; the D gene TCRdb calls, TRBD2, cannot be checked with no DNA. This CDR3 is built from 19 residues. Germline CDR1 SGHNT, CDR2 YYREEE (reference sequence). The CDR3 region is CASSLVRLRGARNTGELFF.

This chain connects TRBV12-5 to TRBJ2-7; TCRdb reports TRBD1, a call that lacks DNA to check it against. Germline V gene data show CDR1 as LGHNT and CDR2 as FRNRAP. CDR3 size: 14 residues. CDR3: CASGLVNREHEQYF.

The V gene is TRBV20-1, the J gene TRBJ2-1; TCRdb picks TRBD2, but there is no DNA to check that call. Germline CDR1 DFQATT, CDR2 SNEGSKA (reference sequence). The CDR3 length is 12 residues. Here the CDR3 reads CSARDGPNEQFF.

This rearrangement joins TRBV7-8 to TRBJ2-5; TCRdb's D call, TRBD1, is unchecked because there is no DNA. Germline V lookup: CDR1 SGHVS, CDR2 FQNEAQ. The CDR3 spans 18 residues. The CDR3 here is CASSLVGDRAYRRETQYF.